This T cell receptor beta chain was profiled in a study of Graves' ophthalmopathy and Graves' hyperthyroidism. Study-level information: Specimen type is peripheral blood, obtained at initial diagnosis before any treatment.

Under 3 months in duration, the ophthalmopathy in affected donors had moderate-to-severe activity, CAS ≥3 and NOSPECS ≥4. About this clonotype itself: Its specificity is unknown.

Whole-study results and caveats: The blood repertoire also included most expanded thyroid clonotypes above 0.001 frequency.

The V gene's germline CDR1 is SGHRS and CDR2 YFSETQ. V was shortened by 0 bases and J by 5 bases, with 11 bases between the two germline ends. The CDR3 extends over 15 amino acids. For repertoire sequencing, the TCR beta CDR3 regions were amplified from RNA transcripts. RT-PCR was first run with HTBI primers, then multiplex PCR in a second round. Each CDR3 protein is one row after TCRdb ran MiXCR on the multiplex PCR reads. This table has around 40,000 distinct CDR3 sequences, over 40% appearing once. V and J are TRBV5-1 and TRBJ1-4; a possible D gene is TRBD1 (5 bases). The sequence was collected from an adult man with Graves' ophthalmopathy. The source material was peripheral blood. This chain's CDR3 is CASSLVGRVNEKLFF. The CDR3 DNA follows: TGCGCCAGCAGCTTGGTCGGCAGGGTGAATGAAAAACTGTTTTTT.